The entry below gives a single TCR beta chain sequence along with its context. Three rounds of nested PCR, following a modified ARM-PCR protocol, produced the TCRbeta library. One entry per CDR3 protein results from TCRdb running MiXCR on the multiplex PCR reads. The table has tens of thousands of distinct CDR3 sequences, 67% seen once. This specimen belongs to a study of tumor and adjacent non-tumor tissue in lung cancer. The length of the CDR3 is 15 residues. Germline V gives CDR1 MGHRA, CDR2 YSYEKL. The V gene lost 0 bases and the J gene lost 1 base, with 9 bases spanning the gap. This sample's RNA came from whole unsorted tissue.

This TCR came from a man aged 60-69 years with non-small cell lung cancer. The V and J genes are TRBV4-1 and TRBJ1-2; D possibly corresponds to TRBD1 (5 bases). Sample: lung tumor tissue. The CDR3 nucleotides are TGCGCCAGCAGCCAAGAGGGCAGGGTTAACTATGGCTACACCTTC. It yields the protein CASSQEGRVNYGYTF.